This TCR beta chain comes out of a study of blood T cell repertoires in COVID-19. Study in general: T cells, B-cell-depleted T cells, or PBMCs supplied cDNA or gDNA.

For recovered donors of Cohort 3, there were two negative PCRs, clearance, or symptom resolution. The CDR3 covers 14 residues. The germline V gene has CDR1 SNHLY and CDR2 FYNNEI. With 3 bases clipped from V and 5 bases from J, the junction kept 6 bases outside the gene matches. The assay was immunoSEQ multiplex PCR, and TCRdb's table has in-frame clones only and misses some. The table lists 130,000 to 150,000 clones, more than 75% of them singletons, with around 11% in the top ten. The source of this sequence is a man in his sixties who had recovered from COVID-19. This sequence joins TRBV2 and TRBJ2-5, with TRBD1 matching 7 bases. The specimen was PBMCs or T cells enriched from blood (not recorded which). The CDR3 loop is CASSDNRGRETQYF. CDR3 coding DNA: TGTGCCAGCAGTGATAACAGGGGTCGGGAGACCCAGTACTTC.